This paragraph covers one T cell receptor beta chain sequence. This specimen belongs to a study of shared clonotypes between healthy human individuals. Several immunoSEQ plates received, in even portions, the genomic DNA of each subset. Data came from immunoSEQ multiplex PCR; TCRdb stores just in-frame clones and leaves some out. The sample has approximately 530,000 clones; almost 97% are singletons. The CDR3 is made up of 14 amino acids. Germline CDR1 reads MDHEN; CDR2 reads SYDVKM. V trimming: 6 bases; J trimming: 1 base; junction bases outside the gene matches: 4. Nashville, Tennessee was home to all donors, who were Caucasian adults.

The TCR was taken from a woman in her 30s in good health. The rearrangement links TRBV28 to TRBJ2-7; TRBD2 matches at 9 bases. The sample comprised naive CD4+ T cells sorted from blood. The subset is: CD45RA+ positively selected. The CDR3: CASSPGLASYEQYF. Here the CDR3 DNA reads TGTGCCAGCAGCCCTGGACTAGCGTCCTACGAGCAGTACTTC.